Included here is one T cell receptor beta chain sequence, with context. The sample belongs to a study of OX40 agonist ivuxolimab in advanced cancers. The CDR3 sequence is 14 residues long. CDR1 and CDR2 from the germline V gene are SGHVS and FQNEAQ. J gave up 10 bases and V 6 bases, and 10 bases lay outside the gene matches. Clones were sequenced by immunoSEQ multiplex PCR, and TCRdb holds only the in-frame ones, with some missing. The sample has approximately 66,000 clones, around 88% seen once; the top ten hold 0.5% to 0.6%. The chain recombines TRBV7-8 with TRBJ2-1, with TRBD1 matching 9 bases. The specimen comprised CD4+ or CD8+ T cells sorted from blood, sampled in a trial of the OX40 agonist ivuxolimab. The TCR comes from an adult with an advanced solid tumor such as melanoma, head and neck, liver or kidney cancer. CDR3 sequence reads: CASRDTRTGDEQFF. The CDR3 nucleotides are TGTGCCAGCAGAGACACTCGGACAGGGGACGAGCAGTTCTTC.